The 8 T cell receptor beta chains below come from one sample, sequenced in a study of T cell repertoires in cytomegalovirus infection. One entry per CDR3 protein, called by TCRdb with MiXCR from the reads. The table shows under 350,000 distinct CDR3 sequences, with about 9.2% occurring only once. Input material: PBMCs. All receptors come from a human donor in good health (CMV status not recorded). Some clones in this sample may be carry-over from other donors' samples.

The chain recombines TRBV20-1 with TRBJ2-5, with 7 bases aligning to TRBD2. Germline trimming cut 7 bases from V and 2 bases from J; bases unmatched to any gene: 10. The germline gives CDR1 DFQATT, CDR2 SNEGSKA (reference sequence). This CDR3 region has 14 residues. The CDR3 sequence: CSVVRGGSQETQYF. The CDR3 nucleotides are TGCAGTGTGGTGCGCGGGGGATCTCAAGAGACCCAGTACTTC.

This clonotype was picked up many times. The J gene is TRBJ2-5, the V gene TRBV7-2; 10 bases line up with TRBD2. The germline V gene encodes CDR1 SGHTA and CDR2 FQGNSA. CDR3 length: 18 residues. Trimming took 6 bases from V and 5 from J; bases not matched to a gene: 18. This CDR3 reads CASSRNPRQRGGPETQYF. For the CDR3, the DNA is TGTGCCAGCAGTCGAAACCCCCGCCAGCGGGGGGGCCCGGAGACCCAGTACTTC.

V is TRBV28 and J is TRBJ2-1; TRBD1 matches at 8 bases. Germline CDR1 is MDHEN and CDR2 is SYDVKM. The CDR3 runs 15 residues. Unmatched junction bases numbered 5, after V lost 5 bases and J lost 2 bases. This CDR3 is CASSEEDRAYNEQFF. The CDR3 nucleotides are TGTGCCAGCAGTGAGGAGGACAGGGCCTACAATGAGCAGTTCTTC.

The chain combines TRBV20-1 with TRBJ2-3; 12 nucleotides align to TRBD1. The V gene's germline CDR1 is DFQATT and CDR2 SNEGSKA (reference sequence). The V gene end was trimmed by 6 bases and the J gene end by 2 bases; junction bases not matched to a gene: 6. CDR3 length: 15 amino acids. CDR3 nucleotides: TGCAGTGCCTCCCGGGGACAGGGGGCCACAGATACGCAGTATTTT. This sequence encodes CSASRGQGATDTQYF.

In this sample, this clonotype turned up many times. The chain is built from TRBV7-8 and TRBJ2-7; D perhaps matches TRBD1 (6 bases). CDR1 is SGHVS and CDR2 is FQNEAQ in the germline V gene. Trimming shortened V by 1 base and J by 6 bases, and 13 bases separated the two germline ends. This CDR3 is 14 amino acids long. The CDR3 loop reads CASSLGGPGGEQYV. CDR3 DNA: TGTGCCAGCAGCTTAGGGGGGCCCGGTGGCGAGCAGTACGTC.

This clonotype has a count of ten or more. The V and J genes are TRBV7-2 and TRBJ1-1; possibly TRBD1 for D (6 bases). V gave up 5 bases and J gave up 1 base, with 8 bases separating them. The CDR3 is 13 residues long. The V gene's germline CDR1 is SGHTA and CDR2 FQGNSA. The CDR3 sequence: CASSEQGNTEAFF. The CDR3 nucleotides are TGTGCCAGCAGCGAACAGGGGAACACTGAAGCTTTCTTT. The full variable domain, completed using reference TRBV7-2 and TRBJ1-1, is GAGVSQSPSNKVTEKGKDVELRCDPISGHTALYWYRQSLGQGLEFLIYFQGNSAPDKSGLPSDRFSAERTGGSVSTLTIQRTQQEDSAVYLCASSEQGNTEAFFGQGTRLTVV.

The genes are TRBV20-1 and TRBJ1-1, with D uncertain. The CDR3 extends over 11 amino acids. V was pared by 1 base and J by 5 bases, with 5 bases between. Per germline, CDR1 DFQATT and CDR2 SNEGSKA (reference sequence). The DNA for the CDR3 is TGCAGTGCTAGAGCCAAAACTGAAGCTTTCTTT. Translated: CSARAKTEAFF.

For this clonotype: A much bigger clone sits one base away, suggesting this may be a read error. J is TRBJ2-3 and V is TRBV10-3; tentative D call: TRBD1 (7 bases). The CDR3 sequence is 16 residues long. CDR1 and CDR2 (germline): ENHRY, SYGVKD. CDR3: CAISDRRGLTTGTQYF. CDR3 nucleotide sequence: TGTGCCATCAGTGACCGGAGGGGGCTTACCACAGGTACGCAGTATTTT.